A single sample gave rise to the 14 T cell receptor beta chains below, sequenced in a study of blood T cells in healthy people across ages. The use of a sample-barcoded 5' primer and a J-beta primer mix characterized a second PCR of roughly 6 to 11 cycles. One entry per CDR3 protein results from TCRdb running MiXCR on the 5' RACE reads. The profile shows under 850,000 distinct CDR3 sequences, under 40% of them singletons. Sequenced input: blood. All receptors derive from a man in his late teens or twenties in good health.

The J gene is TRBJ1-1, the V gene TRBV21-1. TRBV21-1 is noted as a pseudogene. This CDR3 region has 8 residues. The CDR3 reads CAIRKAFF. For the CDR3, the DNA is TGTGCCATTCGTAAAGCTTTCTTT.

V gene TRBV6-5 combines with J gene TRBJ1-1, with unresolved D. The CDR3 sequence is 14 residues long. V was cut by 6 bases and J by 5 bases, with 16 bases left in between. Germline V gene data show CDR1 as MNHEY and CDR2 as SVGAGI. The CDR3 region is CASSPRPSGTEAFF. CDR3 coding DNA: TGTGCCAGCAGCCCTCGGCCAAGCGGAACTGAAGCTTTCTTT.

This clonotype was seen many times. The CDR3 bases are TGCAGTGCTAGAGATCTCAGGGGGGGGGAATACAATGAGCAGTTCTTC. This encodes CSARDLRGGEYNEQFF. The chain is built from TRBV20-1 and TRBJ2-1; D may correspond to TRBD1 or TRBD2 (7 bases each). Between the trimmed V and J ends, which lost 0 bases and 4 bases, there was a span of 16 bases. The germline gives CDR1 DFQATT, CDR2 SNEGSKA (reference sequence). The CDR3 has 16 amino acids.

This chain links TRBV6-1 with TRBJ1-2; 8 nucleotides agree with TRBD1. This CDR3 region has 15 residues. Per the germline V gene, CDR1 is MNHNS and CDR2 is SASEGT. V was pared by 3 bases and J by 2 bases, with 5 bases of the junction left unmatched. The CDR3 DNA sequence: TGTGCCAGCAGTGATCGTGGACAGGGAAACTATGGCTACACCTTC. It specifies CASSDRGQGNYGYTF.

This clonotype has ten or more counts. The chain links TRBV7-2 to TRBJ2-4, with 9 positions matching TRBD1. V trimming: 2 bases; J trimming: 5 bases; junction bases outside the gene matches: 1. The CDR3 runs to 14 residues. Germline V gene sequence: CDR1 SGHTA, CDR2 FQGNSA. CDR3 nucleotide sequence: TGTGCCAGCAGCTTAAGGACAGGGGAAAACATTCAGTACTTC. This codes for CASSLRTGENIQYF.

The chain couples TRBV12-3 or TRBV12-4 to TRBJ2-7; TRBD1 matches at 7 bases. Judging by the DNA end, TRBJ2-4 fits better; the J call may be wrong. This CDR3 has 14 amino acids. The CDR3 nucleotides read TGTGCCAGCAGTCGCTCGACAGGGAAGAACATTCAGTACTTC. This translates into CASSRSTGKNIQYF.

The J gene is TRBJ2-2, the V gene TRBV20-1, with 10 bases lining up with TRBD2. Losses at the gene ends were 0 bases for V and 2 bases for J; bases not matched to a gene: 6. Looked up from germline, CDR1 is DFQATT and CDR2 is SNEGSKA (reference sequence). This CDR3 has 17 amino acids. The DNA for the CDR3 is TGCAGTGCTAGAGATACTCTAGCGGGGGCTAACACCGGGGAGCTGTTTTTT. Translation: CSARDTLAGANTGELFF.

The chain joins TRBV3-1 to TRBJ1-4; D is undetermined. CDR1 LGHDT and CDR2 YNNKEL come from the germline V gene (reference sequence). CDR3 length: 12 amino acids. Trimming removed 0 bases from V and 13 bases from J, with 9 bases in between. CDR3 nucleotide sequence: TGTGCCAGCAGCCAAGATAACCTTCGACTGTTTTTT. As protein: CASSQDNLRLFF.

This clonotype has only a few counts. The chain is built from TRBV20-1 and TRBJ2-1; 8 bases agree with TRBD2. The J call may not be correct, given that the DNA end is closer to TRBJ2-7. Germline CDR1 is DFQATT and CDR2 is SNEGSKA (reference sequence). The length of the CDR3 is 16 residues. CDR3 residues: CSARVRSGSSYNEQYF. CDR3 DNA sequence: TGCAGTGCTAGGGTCCGGAGCGGGAGCTCCTACAATGAGCAGTACTTC.

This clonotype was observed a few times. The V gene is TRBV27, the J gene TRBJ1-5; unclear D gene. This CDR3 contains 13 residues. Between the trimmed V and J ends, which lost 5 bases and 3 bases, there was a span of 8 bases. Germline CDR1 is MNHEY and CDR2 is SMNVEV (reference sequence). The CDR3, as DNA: TGTGCCAGCAGTCCCACCCCCAATCAGCCCCAGCATTTT. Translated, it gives CASSPTPNQPQHF.

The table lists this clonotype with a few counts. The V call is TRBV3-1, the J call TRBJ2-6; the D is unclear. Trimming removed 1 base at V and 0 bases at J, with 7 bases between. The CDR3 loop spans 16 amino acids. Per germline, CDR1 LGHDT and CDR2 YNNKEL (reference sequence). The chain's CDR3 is CASSQVSTSGANVLTF. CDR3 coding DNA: TGTGCCAGCAGCCAAGTGTCGACCTCTGGGGCCAACGTCCTGACTTTC.

In DNA form, the CDR3 reads TGCGCCAGCAGCTTATCGTCACAGGGAGGTGAGCAGTTCTTC. This sequence encodes CASSLSSQGGEQFF. The rearrangement joins TRBV5-1 to TRBJ2-1; either TRBD1 or TRBD2 may supply D (6 bases each). Between the trimmed V and J ends, which lost 2 bases and 9 bases, there was a span of 15 bases. From germline, CDR1 is SGHRS and CDR2 YFSETQ. The CDR3 has 14 amino acids.

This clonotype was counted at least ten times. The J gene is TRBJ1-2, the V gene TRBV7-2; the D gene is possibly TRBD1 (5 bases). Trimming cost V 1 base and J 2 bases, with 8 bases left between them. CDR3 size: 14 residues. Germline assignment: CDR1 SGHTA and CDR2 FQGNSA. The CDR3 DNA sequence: TGTGCCAGCAGCTTAGAAGAGGGGAACTATGGCTACACCTTC. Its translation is CASSLEEGNYGYTF.

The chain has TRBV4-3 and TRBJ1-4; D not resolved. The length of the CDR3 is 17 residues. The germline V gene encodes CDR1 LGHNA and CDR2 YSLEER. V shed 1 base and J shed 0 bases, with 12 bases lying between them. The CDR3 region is CASSQVRRLTTNEKLFF. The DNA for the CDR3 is TGCGCCAGCAGCCAAGTTAGACGGCTTACAACTAATGAAAAACTGTTTTTT.